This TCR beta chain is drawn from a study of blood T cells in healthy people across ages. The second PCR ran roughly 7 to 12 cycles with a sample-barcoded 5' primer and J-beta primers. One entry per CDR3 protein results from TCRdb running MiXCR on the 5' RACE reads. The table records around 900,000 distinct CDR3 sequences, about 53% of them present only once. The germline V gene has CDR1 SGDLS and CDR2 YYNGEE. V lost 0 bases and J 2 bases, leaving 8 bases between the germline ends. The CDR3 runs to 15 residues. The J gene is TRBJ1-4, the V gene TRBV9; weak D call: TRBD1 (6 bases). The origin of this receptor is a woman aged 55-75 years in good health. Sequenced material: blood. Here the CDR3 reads CASSVGGGTNEKLFF. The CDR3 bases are TGTGCCAGCAGCGTAGGAGGGGGGACTAATGAAAAACTGTTTTTT.